The next 22 T cell receptor beta chains were all read from a single sample in a study of cytomegalovirus exposure and HLA in healthy donors. The PCR had 60 Vbeta and 13 Jbeta primers. Clones were read by immunoSEQ multiplex PCR, and TCRdb kept only the in-frame ones, dropping some. The repertoire holds 250,000 to 350,000 clones, with about 90% as singletons. Sequences were obtained from PBMCs. The receptors stem from a woman aged 18-29 years in good health and CMV-seronegative.

V and J are TRBV4-1 and TRBJ2-7; possible D gene TRBD1, 5 bases. The CDR3 loop spans 17 amino acids. V lost 0 bases and J 3 bases, leaving 18 bases between the germline ends. In germline, CDR1 is MGHRA, CDR2 YSYEKL. CDR3 loop: CASSQERVGRAGYEQYF. CDR3 nucleotides: TGCGCCAGCAGCCAAGAACGGGTAGGCAGGGCAGGCTACGAGCAGTACTTC.

CDR3 loop: CSFWTAHEQYF. The CDR3 nucleotides read TGCAGCTTTTGGACAGCCCACGAGCAGTACTTC. The J gene is TRBJ2-7, the V gene TRBV29-1; weak D call: TRBD1 (6 bases). CDR1 is SQVTM, CDR2 ANQGSEA, per germline. The germline V and J ends were trimmed by 8 bases and 5 bases, with 13 bases remaining between them. The CDR3 covers 11 residues.

The chain is built from TRBV25-1 and TRBJ2-3; tentative D call: TRBD2 (5 bases). The V end lost 0 bases, the J end lost 6 bases, and 19 bases lay between the germline ends. This CDR3 is 17 amino acids long. The germline V gene has CDR1 MGHDK and CDR2 SYGVNS. CDR3 amino acids: CASSEYGPDSGRDTQYF. The CDR3 bases are TGTGCCAGCAGTGAATATGGGCCGGACTCAGGCCGGGATACGCAGTATTTT.

The J gene is TRBJ2-3, the V gene TRBV5-4, with 16 bases lining up with TRBD2. Germline V gene lookup returns CDR1 SGHNT and CDR2 YYREEE (reference sequence). V was clipped by 3 bases and J by 3 bases; unmatched bases: 1. This CDR3 comprises 16 residues. CDR3 bases: TGTGCCAGCAGCTGGGGACTAGCGGGGGGGACAGATACGCAGTATTTT. Translation: CASSWGLAGGTDTQYF.

CDR3 sequence: CASSVSSGQGFEQYF. As DNA, the CDR3 is TGTGCCAGCAGCGTCAGCTCGGGACAGGGCTTCGAGCAGTACTTC. The chain links TRBV9 to TRBJ2-7; TRBD1 matches 9 bases. The trim removed 2 bases at V and 6 bases at J, leaving 9 bases unmatched. Germline V gene sequence: CDR1 SGDLS, CDR2 YYNGEE. The CDR3 loop spans 15 amino acids.

This sequence joins TRBV5-1 and TRBJ1-2; unclear D gene. The germline V gene encodes CDR1 SGHRS and CDR2 YFSETQ. This CDR3 is built from 13 residues. Trimming stripped 2 bases from V and 8 bases from J, with 13 bases between. The CDR3 sequence: CASSFVPLGGYTF. The CDR3 DNA is TGCGCCAGCAGCTTTGTCCCCCTAGGCGGCTACACCTTC.

A single count supports this clone. V is TRBV30 and J is TRBJ1-5; perhaps TRBD1 as D (5 bases). The length of the CDR3 is 15 residues. The V end lost 2 bases, the J end lost 4 bases, and 15 bases lay between the germline ends. The germline gives CDR1 GTSNPN, CDR2 SVGIG (reference sequence). The CDR3 coding sequence is TGTGCCTGGAGTAGCCTGGGGCAGGTTAATCAGCCCCAGCATTTT. As protein: CAWSSLGQVNQPQHF. Filled out from reference TRBV30 and TRBJ1-5, the complete variable domain reads SQTIHQWPATLVQPVGSPLSLECTVEGTSNPNLYWYRQAAGRGLQLLFYSVGIGQISSEVPQNLSASRPQDRQFILSSKKLLLSDSGFYLCAWSSLGQVNQPQHFGDGTRLSIL.

V is TRBV9 and J is TRBJ1-5; 12 bases are shared with TRBD1. Germline lookup yields CDR1 SGDLS and CDR2 YYNGEE. The CDR3 is 17 amino acids. Germline trimming cut 4 bases from V and 2 bases from J; bases unmatched to any gene: 7. The CDR3 nucleotides are TGTGCCAGCAGCCCCTGGGACAGGGGGCCCGGCAATCAGCCCCAGCATTTT. It codes for CASSPWDRGPGNQPQHF.

The chain is built from TRBV19 and TRBJ2-1, with 9 bases that match TRBD1. The CDR3 is 18 amino acids. Germline CDR1 reads LNHDA; CDR2 reads SQIVND (reference sequence). Unmatched junction bases numbered 8, after V lost 1 base and J lost 1 base. CDR3 sequence reads: CASSIGSGTGLSYNEQFF. CDR3 in DNA: TGTGCCAGTAGTATAGGGTCCGGGACAGGGTTGTCCTACAATGAGCAGTTCTTC.

This chain links TRBV2 with TRBJ2-7; possibly TRBD1 for D (5 bases). CDR1 is SNHLY, CDR2 FYNNEI, per germline. CDR3 length: 13 residues. V lost 4 bases to trimming and J lost 3 bases, with 10 bases between them. CDR3 sequence (DNA): TGTGCCAGCAGTGCAAGACAGATCTACGAGCAGTACTTC. This translates into CASSARQIYEQYF.

The gene calls are TRBV9 and TRBJ1-3; no reliable D call. The CDR3 sequence is 16 residues long. The V and J ends lost 0 bases and 0 bases respectively, with 10 bases between them. Germline V gives CDR1 SGDLS, CDR2 YYNGEE. CDR3 residues: CASSVAAGLSGNTIYF. In DNA form, the CDR3 reads TGTGCCAGCAGCGTAGCAGCAGGACTCTCTGGAAACACCATATATTTT.

The V call is TRBV18, the J call TRBJ1-2; 12 bases fit TRBD1. CDR3 length: 15 residues. The germline CDR1 and CDR2 sequences are KGHSH and LQKENI. The trim removed 5 bases at V and 6 bases at J, leaving 7 bases unmatched. CDR3 in DNA: TGTGCCAGCTCATCGGGGACAGGGGGCGGCAATGGCTACACCTTC. It yields the protein CASSSGTGGGNGYTF.

The V call is TRBV15, the J call TRBJ2-7, with 11 bases identical to TRBD1. V was clipped by 1 base and J by 3 bases; unmatched bases: 2. This CDR3 region has 15 residues. Per the germline V gene, CDR1 is LNHNV and CDR2 is YYDKDF (reference sequence). DNA of the CDR3: TGTGCCACCAGCAGAGCCGGGACAGGGGGCTACGAGCAGTACTTC. Residues: CATSRAGTGGYEQYF.

This sequence joins TRBV19 and TRBJ1-4, with D perhaps TRBD1 (5 bases). The V and J ends lost 5 bases and 3 bases respectively, with 10 bases between them. The CDR3 has 14 residues. Germline lookup yields CDR1 LNHDA and CDR2 SQIVND (reference sequence). CDR3 amino acids: CASSDRGANEKLFF. The DNA of the CDR3 is TGTGCCAGTAGTGACAGAGGAGCTAATGAAAAACTGTTTTTT.

This chain links TRBV7-8 with TRBJ1-1, with D unresolved. This CDR3 is 13 amino acids long. V lost 5 bases, J lost 0 bases, and 7 bases lay in between. Germline lookup yields CDR1 SGHVS and CDR2 FQNEAQ. This chain's CDR3 is CASSLTLNTEAFF. CDR3 in DNA: TGTGCCAGCAGCCTAACGTTGAACACTGAAGCTTTCTTT.

The genes are TRBV12-5 and TRBJ1-2; 7 bases line up with TRBD1. V gave up 6 bases and J gave up 8 bases; unmatched junction bases: 9. The germline CDR1 and CDR2 sequences are LGHNT and FRNRAP. This CDR3 is 13 amino acids long. The CDR3 sequence is CASGDTTGSGYTF. The CDR3 nucleotides read TGTGCTAGTGGAGACACGACAGGGAGCGGCTACACCTTC. Combining the CDR3 with reference TRBV12-5 and TRBJ1-2 gives the whole variable domain DARVTQTPRHKVTEMGQEVTMRCQPILGHNTVFWYRQTMMQGLELLAYFRNRAPLDDSGMPKDRFSAEMPDATLATLKIQPSEPRDSAVYFCASGDTTGSGYTFGSGTRLTVV.

The genes are TRBV5-4 and TRBJ1-1; 10 positions match TRBD1. In germline, CDR1 is SGHNT, CDR2 YYREEE (reference sequence). The V and J ends lost 3 bases and 8 bases, in that order; junction bases with no gene match: 13. This CDR3 spans 16 amino acids. The CDR3 here is CASSSAKNRDRGEAFF. CDR3 in DNA: TGTGCCAGCAGCTCGGCTAAAAACCGGGACAGGGGAGAAGCTTTCTTT.

This clone was observed once. The CDR3 reads CASSLGASRGRGTQYF. CDR3 DNA: TGTGCCAGCAGCTTAGGGGCTAGCCGCGGACGGGGAACGCAGTATTTT. The rearrangement joins TRBV7-2 to TRBJ2-3, with D possibly matching TRBD2 (5 bases). The CDR3 length is 16 residues. Trimming cost V 1 base and J 9 bases, with 20 bases left between them. CDR1 and CDR2 from the germline V gene are SGHTA and FQGNSA.

The genes are TRBV6-5 and TRBJ2-1; 8 positions agree with TRBD1. The CDR3 totals 15 residues. The junction had 6 bases not matched to a gene; V was cut back by 2 bases and J by 6 bases. Germline loops: CDR1 MNHEY, CDR2 SVGAGI. The CDR3 region has the DNA TGTGCCAGCAGTTACGGGACAGGATGGGTCAATGAGCAGTTCTTC. The encoded protein is CASSYGTGWVNEQFF.

The chain has TRBV2 and TRBJ1-1; a possible D gene is TRBD1 (5 bases). This CDR3 has 11 amino acids. Trimming took off 8 bases at V and 1 base at J, with 5 bases between the two ends. Per germline, CDR1 SNHLY and CDR2 FYNNEI. The CDR3 reads CASQGNTEAFF. DNA of the CDR3: TGTGCCAGCCAGGGGAACACTGAAGCTTTCTTT.

This chain links TRBV19 with TRBJ2-2, with TRBD1 identical over 8 bases. The CDR3 spans 18 residues. Looked up from germline, CDR1 is LNHDA and CDR2 is SQIVND (reference sequence). J lost 6 bases, V lost 3 bases, and 15 bases had no gene match. The CDR3 loop is CASSIADRDRYRAGELFF. The CDR3, as DNA: TGTGCCAGTAGTATCGCAGACCGGGACAGGTATCGCGCCGGGGAGCTGTTTTTT.

This sequence joins TRBV2 and TRBJ2-5; 7 bases agree with TRBD1. The J segment lost 7 bases and the V segment lost 5 bases, leaving 4 bases of the junction unmatched. The V gene's germline CDR1 is SNHLY and CDR2 FYNNEI. The CDR3 sequence is 12 residues long. The DNA of the CDR3 is TGTGCCAGCAGTACGACAGGGAGGACCCAGTACTTC. Its protein product is CASSTTGRTQYF.